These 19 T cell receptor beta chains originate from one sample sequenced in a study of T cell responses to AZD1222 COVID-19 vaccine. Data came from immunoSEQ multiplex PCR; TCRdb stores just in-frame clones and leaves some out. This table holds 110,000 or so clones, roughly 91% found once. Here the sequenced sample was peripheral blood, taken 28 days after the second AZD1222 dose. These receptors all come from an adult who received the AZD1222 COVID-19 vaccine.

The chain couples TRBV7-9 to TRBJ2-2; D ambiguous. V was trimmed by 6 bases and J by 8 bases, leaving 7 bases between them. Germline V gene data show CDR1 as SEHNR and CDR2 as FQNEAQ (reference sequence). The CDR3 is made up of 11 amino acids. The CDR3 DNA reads TGTGCCAGCAGTCGACAAGGGGAGCTGTTTTTT. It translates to CASSRQGELFF.

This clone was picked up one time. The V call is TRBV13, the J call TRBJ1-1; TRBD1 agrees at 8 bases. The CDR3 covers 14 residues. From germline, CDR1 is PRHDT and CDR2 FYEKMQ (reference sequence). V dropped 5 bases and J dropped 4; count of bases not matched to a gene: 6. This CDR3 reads CASSPQGEGTEAFF. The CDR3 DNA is TGTGCCAGCAGCCCACAGGGGGAGGGCACTGAAGCTTTCTTT.

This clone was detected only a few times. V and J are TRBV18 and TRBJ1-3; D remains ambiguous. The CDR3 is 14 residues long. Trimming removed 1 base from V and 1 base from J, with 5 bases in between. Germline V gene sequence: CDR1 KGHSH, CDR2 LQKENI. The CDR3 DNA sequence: TGTGCCAGCTCACCACAGGGTTCTGGAAACACCATATATTTT. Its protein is CASSPQGSGNTIYF.

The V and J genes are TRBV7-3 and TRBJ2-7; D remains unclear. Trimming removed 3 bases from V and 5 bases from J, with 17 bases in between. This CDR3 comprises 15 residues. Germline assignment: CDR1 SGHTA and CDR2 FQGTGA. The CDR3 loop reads CASSFSRSTAHEQYF. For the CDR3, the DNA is TGTGCCAGCAGCTTTAGTAGGAGTACGGCGCACGAGCAGTACTTC.

DNA for the CDR3: TGTGCCAGCAGCCAAGATCTGGTCGGGGGGAGGAATGAGCAGTTCTTC. Protein: CASSQDLVGGRNEQFF. The chain combines TRBV14 with TRBJ2-1, with 7 bases lining up with TRBD2. V dropped 0 bases and J dropped 7; count of bases not matched to a gene: 9. Germline CDR1 SGHDN, CDR2 FVKESK. The CDR3 covers 16 residues.

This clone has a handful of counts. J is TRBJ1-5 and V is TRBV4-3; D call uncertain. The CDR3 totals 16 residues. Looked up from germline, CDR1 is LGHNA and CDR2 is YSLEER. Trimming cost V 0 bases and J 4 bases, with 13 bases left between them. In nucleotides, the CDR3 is TGCGCCAGCAGCCAAGATTGGGGAATTGGGAATCAGCCCCAGCATTTT. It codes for CASSQDWGIGNQPQHF.

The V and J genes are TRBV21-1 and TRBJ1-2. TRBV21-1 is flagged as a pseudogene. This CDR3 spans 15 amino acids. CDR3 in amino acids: CASSKGGRSDKGYTF. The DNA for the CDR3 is TGTGCCAGCAGCAAAGGCGGGCGGTCGGATAAAGGCTACACCTTC.

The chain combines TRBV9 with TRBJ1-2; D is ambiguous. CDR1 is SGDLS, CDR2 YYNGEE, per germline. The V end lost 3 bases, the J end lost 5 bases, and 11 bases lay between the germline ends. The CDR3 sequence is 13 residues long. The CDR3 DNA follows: TGTGCCAGCAGCGATTCAGGTGTTTATGGCTACACCTTC. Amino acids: CASSDSGVYGYTF.

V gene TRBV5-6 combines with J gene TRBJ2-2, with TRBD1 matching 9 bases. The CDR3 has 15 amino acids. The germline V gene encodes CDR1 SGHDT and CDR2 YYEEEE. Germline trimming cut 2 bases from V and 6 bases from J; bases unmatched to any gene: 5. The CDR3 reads CASSLGTGMAGELFF. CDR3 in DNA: TGTGCCAGCAGCTTAGGGACAGGGATGGCCGGGGAGCTGTTTTTT.

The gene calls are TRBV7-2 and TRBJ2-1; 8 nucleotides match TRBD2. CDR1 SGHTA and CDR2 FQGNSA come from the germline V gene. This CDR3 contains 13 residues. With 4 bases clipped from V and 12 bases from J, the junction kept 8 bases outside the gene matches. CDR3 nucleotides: TGTGCCAGCAGCTCGGGGGTAGCGGGGAGGCAGTTCTTC. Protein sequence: CASSSGVAGRQFF.

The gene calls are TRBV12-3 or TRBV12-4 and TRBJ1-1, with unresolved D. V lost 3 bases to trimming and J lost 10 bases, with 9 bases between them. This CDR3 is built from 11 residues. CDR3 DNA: TGTGCCAGCAGTTTTCGTGAGTTAGCTTTCTTT. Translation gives CASSFRELAFF.

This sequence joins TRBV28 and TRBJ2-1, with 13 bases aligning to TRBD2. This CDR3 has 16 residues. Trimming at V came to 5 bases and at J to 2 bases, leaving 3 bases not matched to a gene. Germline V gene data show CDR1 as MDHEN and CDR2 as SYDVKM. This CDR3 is CASSGGLAGPYNEQFF. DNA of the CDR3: TGTGCCAGCAGTGGGGGACTAGCGGGACCCTACAATGAGCAGTTCTTC.

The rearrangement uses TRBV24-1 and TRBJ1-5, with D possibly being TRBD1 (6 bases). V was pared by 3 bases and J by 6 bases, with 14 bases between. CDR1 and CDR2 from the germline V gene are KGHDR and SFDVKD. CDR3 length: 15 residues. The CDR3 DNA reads TGTGCCACCAGTGATCATACAGGGTTCTTTCAGCCCCAGCATTTT. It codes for CATSDHTGFFQPQHF.

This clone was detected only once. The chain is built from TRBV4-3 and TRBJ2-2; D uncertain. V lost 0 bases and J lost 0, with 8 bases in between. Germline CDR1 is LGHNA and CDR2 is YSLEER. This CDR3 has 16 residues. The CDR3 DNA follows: TGCGCCAGCAGCCAAGAAGGCGACGCGAACACCGGGGAGCTGTTTTTT. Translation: CASSQEGDANTGELFF.

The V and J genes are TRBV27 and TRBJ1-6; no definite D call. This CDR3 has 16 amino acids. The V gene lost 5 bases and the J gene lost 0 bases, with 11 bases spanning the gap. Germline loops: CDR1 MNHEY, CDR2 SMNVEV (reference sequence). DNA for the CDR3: TGTGCCAGCAGTCGCACAGCGCCCTCCTATAATTCACCCCTCCACTTT. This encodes CASSRTAPSYNSPLHF.

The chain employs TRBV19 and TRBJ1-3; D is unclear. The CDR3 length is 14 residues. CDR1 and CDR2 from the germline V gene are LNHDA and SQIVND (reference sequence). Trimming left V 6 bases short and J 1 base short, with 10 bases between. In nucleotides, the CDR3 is TGTGCCAGTAGACGGCATGGATCTGGAAACACCATATATTTT. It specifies CASRRHGSGNTIYF.

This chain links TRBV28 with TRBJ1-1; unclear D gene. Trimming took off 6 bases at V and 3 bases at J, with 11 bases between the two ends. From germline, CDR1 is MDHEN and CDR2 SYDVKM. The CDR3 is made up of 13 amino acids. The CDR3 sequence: CASRPTSYTEAFF. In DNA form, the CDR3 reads TGTGCCAGCAGGCCTACCAGCTACACTGAAGCTTTCTTT.

The CDR3 DNA reads as TGTGCCAGCAGTCCCCCGGGACTAGCGAGCGAGCAGTACTTC. Protein sequence: CASSPPGLASEQYF. This sequence joins TRBV2 and TRBJ2-7; 10 bases align to TRBD2. This CDR3 has 14 residues. V was clipped by 5 bases and J by 6 bases; unmatched bases: 7. Germline CDR1 SNHLY, CDR2 FYNNEI.

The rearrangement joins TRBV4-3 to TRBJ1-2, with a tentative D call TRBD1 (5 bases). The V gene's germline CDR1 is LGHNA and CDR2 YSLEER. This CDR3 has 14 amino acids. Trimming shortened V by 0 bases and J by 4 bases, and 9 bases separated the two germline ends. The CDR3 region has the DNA TGCGCCAGCAGCCAAGATCCGGGGGGCTATGGCTACACCTTC. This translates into CASSQDPGGYGYTF.